The 18 T cell receptor beta chains in this list originate from one sample, sequenced in a study of blood T cells in healthy people across ages. Then a second PCR, running roughly 7 to 11 cycles, was carried out with a sample-barcoded 5' primer and a J-beta primer mix. MiXCR, applied by TCRdb to the 5' RACE reads, yields one record per CDR3 protein. Seen here are some 730,000 distinct CDR3 sequences, about 20% observed once, and the top ten hold 20% to 25%. Sequencing was done on a sample of blood. These receptors were obtained from an older man in good health.

This clonotype appeared a few times. The chain combines TRBV30 with TRBJ2-1, with a weak D call TRBD1 (6 bases). CDR1 and CDR2 from the germline V gene are GTSNPN and SVGIG (reference sequence). V was shortened by 8 bases and J by 3 bases, with 14 bases between the two germline ends. The CDR3 consists of 13 residues. The CDR3 here is CARASGVYNEQFF. The CDR3 DNA reads as TGTGCCCGTGCCTCAGGGGTCTACAATGAGCAGTTCTTC.

The chain uses TRBV12-3 or TRBV12-4 and TRBJ2-1; 15 bases are a match to TRBD2. Losses at the gene ends were 6 bases for V and 8 bases for J; bases not matched to a gene: 5. The CDR3 contains 15 residues. The CDR3 nucleotides read TGTGCCAGCAGGCGGACTAGCGGGAGGGTCGATGAGCAGTTCTTC. Encoded protein: CASRRTSGRVDEQFF.

The chain combines TRBV29-1 with TRBJ2-4; D unclear. This CDR3 is built from 12 residues. The V end was cut by 3 bases, the J end by 5 bases, with 8 bases between. Per the germline V gene, CDR1 is SQVTM and CDR2 is ANQGSEA. The CDR3 nucleotides read TGCAGCGTTGATGGTAGGGAAAACATTCAGTACTTC. Amino acids: CSVDGRENIQYF.

This clonotype was seen more than once but under ten times. V gene TRBV12-5 combines with J gene TRBJ2-3; no clear D gene. CDR1 is LGHNT, CDR2 FRNRAP, per germline. Deletions cut 9 bases from V and 0 bases from J, with 16 bases between. The CDR3 spans 15 residues. The CDR3 region has the DNA TGTGCTAGCTTGTCGACGGCAACTAGCACAGATACGCAGTATTTT. Residues: CASLSTATSTDTQYF.

About this clonotype itself: A read error is possible here, since a much larger clone lies one base away. The chain has TRBV20-1 and TRBJ2-1; D possibly corresponds to TRBD2 (6 bases). V lost 5 bases to trimming and J lost 4 bases, with 12 bases between them. Germline assignment: CDR1 DFQATT and CDR2 SNEGSKA (reference sequence). This CDR3 is built from 13 residues. CDR3 loop: CSAGASAYNEQFF. In DNA, the CDR3 is TGCAGTGCTGGTGCTAGCGCGTACAATGAGCAGTTCTTC.

V usage is TRBV6-5 and J usage is TRBJ2-5; D remains unclear. Germline lookup yields CDR1 MNHEY and CDR2 SVGAGI. Trimming took 2 bases from V and 3 from J, leaving 7 bases between them. The CDR3 runs 13 residues. CDR3 in amino acids: CASSYGRKETQYF. The CDR3 DNA sequence: TGTGCCAGCAGTTACGGGCGGAAAGAGACCCAGTACTTC.

This clonotype was recorded a few times. V and J are TRBV7-2 and TRBJ1-3, with D perhaps TRBD1 (6 bases). Germline values: CDR1 SGHTA, CDR2 FQGNSA. This CDR3 spans 15 amino acids. The germline V and J ends were trimmed by 5 bases and 4 bases, with 15 bases remaining between them. The CDR3 DNA follows: TGTGCCAGCAGCCCCGTTGACAGGAGGGGAAACACCATATATTTT. Translation: CASSPVDRRGNTIYF.

V is TRBV6-2 or TRBV6-3 and J is TRBJ2-3, with D possibly TRBD2 on 5 matching bases. The germline gives CDR1 MNHEY, CDR2 SVGEGT. The CDR3 is 15 residues long. Trimming left V 6 bases short and J 1 base short, with 14 bases between. Here the CDR3 reads CASRDPGKGTDTQYF. CDR3 sequence (DNA): TGTGCCAGCAGGGACCCGGGGAAGGGCACAGATACGCAGTATTTT.

This clonotype was seen more than once but under ten times. The junction departs from the called germline gene at one end, perhaps through a read error. V usage is TRBV10-3 and J usage is TRBJ1-5; TRBD1 matches 9 bases. This CDR3 has 18 amino acids. Germline CDR1 reads ENHRY; CDR2 reads SYGVKD. As DNA, the CDR3 is TGTGCCGTCAGTGATGGACAGGGGAGAGGGAGTGGAAATCAGCCCCAGCATTTT. This codes for CAVSDGQGRGSGNQPQHF.

This clonotype was observed a handful of times. The chain is built from TRBV12-3 or TRBV12-4 and TRBJ2-1, with D perhaps given as TRBD1 or TRBD2 (5 bases each). The CDR3 covers 14 residues. The ends were cut back, 1 base at V and 9 bases at J, with 13 bases in the middle. CDR3 amino acids: CASSLGGAEIEQFF. In DNA, the CDR3 is TGTGCCAGCAGTTTAGGAGGGGCCGAGATTGAGCAGTTCTTC.

This clonotype was counted between two and nine times. The chain couples TRBV7-2 to TRBJ1-4; D is unclear. The V gene's germline CDR1 is SGHTA and CDR2 FQGNSA. Trimming removed 0 bases at V and 9 bases at J, with 8 bases between. The CDR3 runs to 13 residues. The CDR3 region has the DNA TGTGCCAGCAGCTTAGCGGGAGGGAAAAAACTGTTTTTT. This translates into CASSLAGGKKLFF.

This rearrangement joins TRBV10-3 to TRBJ1-2; D might be TRBD1 (6 bases). Germline CDR1 ENHRY, CDR2 SYGVKD. With 3 bases removed from V and 3 bases from J, the gap between germline ends came to 14 bases. The CDR3 is 15 residues long. In DNA, the CDR3 is TGTGCCATCAGTGACCCGACAGGTAACGACTATGGCTACACCTTC. Protein sequence: CAISDPTGNDYGYTF.

This clonotype has just a few counts. This sequence joins TRBV20-1 and TRBJ1-4, with a possible D match to TRBD1 (6 bases). CDR3 length equals 14 residues. CDR1 is DFQATT, CDR2 SNEGSKA, per germline (reference sequence). With 6 bases removed from V and 6 bases from J, the gap between germline ends came to 17 bases. The CDR3 DNA reads as TGCAGTGCAACGCAGGGGAGGTGGGATGAAAAACTGTTTTTT. It codes for CSATQGRWDEKLFF.

This clonotype was picked up many times. V usage is TRBV13 and J usage is TRBJ2-7; possibly TRBD2 for D (6 bases). Trimming shortened V by 5 bases and J by 3 bases, and 11 bases separated the two germline ends. This CDR3 is 13 amino acids long. CDR1 is PRHDT and CDR2 is FYEKMQ in the germline V gene (reference sequence). In DNA form, the CDR3 reads TGTGCCAGCAGCCTTTGGACTAACTACGAGCAGTACTTC. As protein: CASSLWTNYEQYF.

This chain connects TRBV29-1 to TRBJ1-1; 7 bases agree with TRBD1. CDR3 length equals 12 residues. Germline V CDR1 and CDR2: SQVTM, ANQGSEA. The junction had 6 bases not matched to a gene; V was cut back by 4 bases and J by 7 bases. CDR3 loop: CSVGTGGYEAFF. The CDR3 bases are TGCAGCGTTGGGACAGGCGGTTATGAAGCTTTCTTT. The full variable domain, rest sourced from reference TRBV29-1 and TRBJ1-1, is SAVISQKPSRDICQRGTSLTIQCQVDSQVTMMFWYRQQPGQSLTLIATANQGSEATYESGFVIDKFPISRPNLTFSTLTVSNMSPEDSSIYLCSVGTGGYEAFFGQGTRLTVV.

There are a few counts of this clonotype. The rearrangement links TRBV7-2 to TRBJ1-2; a weak D match, TRBD1 (5 bases). The CDR3 loop spans 13 amino acids. Deletions cut 3 bases from V and 8 bases from J, with 13 bases between. The germline V gene encodes CDR1 SGHTA and CDR2 FQGNSA. In DNA form, the CDR3 reads TGTGCCAGCAGCTTGGTGGGGGAAGTAGGCTACACCTTC. Translated: CASSLVGEVGYTF.

The table lists this clonotype with a few counts. CDR3 nucleotides: TGTGCCAGCAGTTTAATGGCCTCCACAGATACGCAGTATTTT. Translating it yields CASSLMASTDTQYF. V and J are TRBV12-3 or TRBV12-4 and TRBJ2-3, with D unclear. With 2 bases removed from V and 2 bases from J, the gap between germline ends came to 8 bases. There are 14 residues in the CDR3.

The chain is built from TRBV12-3 or TRBV12-4 and TRBJ1-1, with D unresolved. This CDR3 comprises 13 residues. The ends were cut back, 7 bases at V and 6 bases at J, with 15 bases in the middle. CDR3 nucleotide sequence: TGTGCCAGCATCCTTGCCCCGTTCTCTGAAGCTTTCTTT. This translates into CASILAPFSEAFF.